Presented here are 18 T cell receptor beta chains from one specimen sequenced in a study of shared clonotypes between healthy human individuals. Sequencing used immunoSEQ multiplex PCR; TCRdb keeps in-frame clones, though not all of them. The sample gives about 510,000 clones, 90% to 97% of which show up once; 0.06% is in the top ten. Source material: naive CD4+ T cells sorted from blood. Subset reported: CD45RA+ positively selected. The source of these receptors is a woman aged 25 to 39 in good health.

The chain joins TRBV11-1 to TRBJ2-5; 7 bases line up with TRBD1. Germline lookup yields CDR1 SGHAT and CDR2 FQDESV (reference sequence). With 5 bases clipped from V and 2 bases from J, the junction kept 11 bases outside the gene matches. CDR3 length equals 16 residues. CDR3 in DNA: TGTGCCAGCAGCACTAATCGGGGACAGAGACAAGAGACCCAGTACTTC. Its translation: CASSTNRGQRQETQYF.

This chain links TRBV18 with TRBJ2-2, with 8 nucleotides matching TRBD2. The CDR3 consists of 15 residues. Germline loops: CDR1 KGHSH, CDR2 LQKENI. Unmatched junction bases numbered 6, after V lost 5 bases and J lost 4 bases. In nucleotides, the CDR3 is TGTGCCAGCTCAAAGACTAGCGATTCCACCGGGGAGCTGTTTTTT. Its protein is CASSKTSDSTGELFF.

V is TRBV6-5 and J is TRBJ1-1; maybe TRBD1 (5 bases). This CDR3 is 14 amino acids long. The germline CDR1 and CDR2 sequences are MNHEY and SVGAGI. V lost 6 bases and J lost 2, with 13 bases in between. Here the CDR3 DNA reads TGTGCCAGCAGACGCCCAGGGCCCAACACTGAAGCTTTCTTT. This gives the protein CASRRPGPNTEAFF.

This rearrangement joins TRBV6-5 to TRBJ2-7; 8 positions match TRBD2. Per the germline V gene, CDR1 is MNHEY and CDR2 is SVGAGI. This CDR3 is 15 amino acids long. The V segment lost 0 bases and the J segment 6 bases; nucleotides outside the gene matches: 7. The CDR3: CASSYSGGRSGEQYF. As DNA, the CDR3 is TGTGCCAGCAGTTACTCCGGCGGGAGGTCGGGCGAGCAGTACTTC.

Points on this clone: Other DNA sequences within the sample encode an identical CDR3. The chain couples TRBV28 to TRBJ2-7, with D hard to call. V lost 4 bases and J lost 2, with 3 bases in between. Germline V lookup: CDR1 MDHEN, CDR2 SYDVKM. The CDR3 length is 11 residues. CDR3 sequence: CASSSAYEQYF. Written as DNA, the CDR3 is TGTGCCAGCAGTTCCGCCTACGAGCAGTACTTC.

The V call is TRBV5-1, the J call TRBJ2-7, with TRBD2 as a possible D gene (6 bases). CDR3 length: 15 residues. The V gene lost 0 bases and the J gene lost 7 bases, with 17 bases spanning the gap. The V gene's germline CDR1 is SGHRS and CDR2 YFSETQ. The chain's CDR3 is CASSLGTGVSGEQYF. The CDR3 DNA is TGCGCCAGCAGCTTGGGCACGGGAGTCTCGGGGGAGCAGTACTTC.

V usage is TRBV10-3 and J usage is TRBJ1-3; D not certain. Trimming pared 10 bases from V and 0 bases from J, leaving 13 bases between. The V gene's germline CDR1 is ENHRY and CDR2 SYGVKD. The CDR3 is 14 residues long. The CDR3 DNA sequence: TGTGCCACAAACCCAAGTGTCTCTGGAAACACCATATATTTT. Its protein is CATNPSVSGNTIYF.

The V call is TRBV5-1, the J call TRBJ1-3, with no clear D. Looked up from germline, CDR1 is SGHRS and CDR2 is YFSETQ. Trimming took off 0 bases at V and 0 bases at J, with 10 bases between the two ends. There are 16 residues in the CDR3. In nucleotides, the CDR3 is TGCGCCAGCAGCTTGGAGTCTAGGGCCTCTGGAAACACCATATATTTT. Amino acids: CASSLESRASGNTIYF.

This sequence joins TRBV2 and TRBJ2-7; 8 nucleotides agree with TRBD2. With V trimmed by 6 bases and J by 6 bases, 13 bases remained unmatched. The CDR3 has 15 amino acids. Germline-derived CDR1 and CDR2 are SNHLY and FYNNEI. The CDR3: CASRPPGLGTTEQYF. CDR3 nucleotides: TGTGCCAGCAGACCTCCGGGACTAGGAACAACCGAGCAGTACTTC.

The chain links TRBV5-1 to TRBJ1-1; TRBD1 matches 8 bases. This CDR3 has 16 residues. Germline V gene sequence: CDR1 SGHRS, CDR2 YFSETQ. The V gene end was trimmed by 2 bases and the J gene end by 0 bases; junction bases not matched to a gene: 6. The CDR3 nucleotides are TGCGCCAGCAGCTTCCGGACAGGGATCATGAACACTGAAGCTTTCTTT. This codes for CASSFRTGIMNTEAFF. The whole variable domain, remainder taken from reference TRBV5-1 and TRBJ1-1, is KAGVTQTPRYLIKTRGQQVTLSCSPISGHRSVSWYQQTPGQGLQFLFEYFSETQRNKGNFPGRFSGRQFSNSRSEMNVSTLELGDSALYLCASSFRTGIMNTEAFFGQGTRLTVV.

The rearrangement links TRBV28 to TRBJ2-7, with TRBD2 matching over 8 bases. The CDR3 loop spans 15 amino acids. CDR1 and CDR2 from the germline V gene are MDHEN and SYDVKM. The J segment lost 3 bases and the V segment lost 6 bases, leaving 10 bases of the junction unmatched. This chain's CDR3 is CASRTGGTRNYEQYF. DNA for the CDR3: TGTGCCAGCAGAACGGGGGGGACAAGAAACTACGAGCAGTACTTC.

The J gene is TRBJ2-7, the V gene TRBV5-8; D may correspond to TRBD1 or TRBD2 (5 bases each). CDR1 and CDR2 from the germline V gene are SGHTS and YDEGEE. The CDR3 contains 13 residues. Trimming left V 9 bases short and J 7 bases short, with 20 bases between. This CDR3 is CANSKGRQREQYF. CDR3 DNA: TGTGCCAACTCAAAGGGACGACAGCGGGAGCAGTACTTC. Full variable domain (missing parts from reference TRBV5-8 and TRBJ2-7): EAGVTQSPTHLIKTRGQQATLRCSPISGHTSVYWYQQALGLGLQFLLWYDEGEERNRGNFPPRFSGRQFPNYSSELNVNALELEDSALYLCANSKGRQREQYFGPGTRLTVT.

The chain has TRBV5-1 and TRBJ2-1; D remains unclear. The length of the CDR3 is 16 residues. Trimming shortened V by 0 bases and J by 5 bases, and 15 bases separated the two germline ends. Germline assignment: CDR1 SGHRS and CDR2 YFSETQ. CDR3 region: CASSLVPQPTNNEQFF. The CDR3 DNA reads as TGCGCCAGCAGCTTGGTGCCGCAACCAACAAACAATGAGCAGTTCTTC.

The V call is TRBV6-1, the J call TRBJ2-5; D ambiguous. V lost 6 bases and J lost 2, with 13 bases in between. Looked up from germline, CDR1 is MNHNS and CDR2 is SASEGT. This CDR3 contains 14 residues. The chain's CDR3 is CASSESMIQETQYF. CDR3 sequence (DNA): TGTGCCAGCAGCGAATCCATGATACAAGAGACCCAGTACTTC.

CDR3 in DNA: TGTGCCAGCACCCATGGAGCCTCCTACGAGCAGTACTTC. Translation gives CASTHGASYEQYF. The V and J genes are TRBV7-9 and TRBJ2-7; D uncertain. The V end was cut by 7 bases, the J end by 0 bases, with 10 bases between. The CDR3 is 13 residues long. Germline CDR1 reads SEHNR; CDR2 reads FQNEAQ (reference sequence).

This chain links TRBV18 with TRBJ1-1; no reliable D call. Germline V gene data show CDR1 as KGHSH and CDR2 as LQKENI. The ends were cut back, 3 bases at V and 2 bases at J, with 7 bases in the middle. The CDR3 sequence is 13 residues long. The CDR3 region has the DNA TGTGCCAGCTCACCCGTAGCTAACACTGAAGCTTTCTTT. Residues: CASSPVANTEAFF.

V usage is TRBV5-8 and J usage is TRBJ2-5; no definite D call. The DNA end favors TRBJ2-7, so the J call may be wrong. This CDR3 region has 11 residues. Germline CDR1 and CDR2: SGHTS and YDEGEE. The CDR3, as DNA: TGTGCCAGCAGACAAGGCTACGAGCAGTACTTC. Amino acid sequence: CASRQGYEQYF.

The genes are TRBV19 and TRBJ1-1; maybe TRBD1 (6 bases). CDR1 and CDR2 from the germline V gene are LNHDA and SQIVND (reference sequence). V was cut by 8 bases and J by 7 bases, with 11 bases left in between. CDR3 length equals 11 residues. Here the CDR3 reads CASQKGVEAFF. The CDR3 DNA follows: TGTGCCAGTCAAAAGGGGGTTGAAGCTTTCTTT.